A single sample is the source of the 21 T cell receptor beta chains below, sequenced in a study of CD8 T cells in ankylosing spondylitis. No cognate antigen is known for these TCRs. TCRdb fed the 5' RACE reads into MiXCR, producing one record per CDR3 protein. The data hold a few hundred thousand distinct CDR3 sequences, with about 20% observed a single time. Study findings and constraints: For ankylosing spondylitis blood, a TCR beta motif of 8 or 9 highly homologous variants appeared characteristic.

Sequenced: blood, either unsorted or a sorted T cell fraction (not recorded which). The receptors come from a male donor with ankylosing spondylitis.

In this sample, this clonotype turned up a few times. The chain combines TRBV14 with TRBJ1-1; TRBD1 is a possible D gene (5 bases). The CDR3 is 14 amino acids. The germline gives CDR1 SGHDN, CDR2 FVKESK. V was clipped by 4 bases and J by 3 bases, with 12 bases between them. This chain's CDR3 is CASSRRGPDTEAFF. CDR3 coding DNA: TGTGCCAGCAGCCGCCGGGGCCCTGACACTGAAGCTTTCTTT.

This chain connects TRBV20-1 to TRBJ2-2; maybe TRBD2 (5 bases). Germline V gene lookup returns CDR1 DFQATT and CDR2 SNEGSKA (reference sequence). Trimming cost V 2 bases and J 5 bases, with 12 bases left between them. This CDR3 is built from 14 residues. CDR3 in amino acids: CSARLSPGTGELFF. The CDR3 DNA is TGCAGTGCTAGACTCTCGCCGGGGACCGGGGAGCTGTTTTTT.

The rearrangement links TRBV18 to TRBJ2-3; D may be TRBD2 (6 bases). The germline CDR1 and CDR2 sequences are KGHSH and LQKENI. The CDR3 runs 15 residues. V was trimmed by 8 bases and J by 2 bases, leaving 17 bases between them. The CDR3 region has the DNA TGTGCCAGCCCCCCTGCCGGGGGATCCACAGATACGCAGTATTTT. This translates into CASPPAGGSTDTQYF.

This clonotype was detected only a few times. The chain couples TRBV5-1 to TRBJ1-1; D is possibly TRBD1 (6 bases). Germline CDR1 and CDR2: SGHRS and YFSETQ. The V end was cut by 1 base, the J end by 1 base, with 14 bases between. The CDR3 sequence is 16 residues long. The CDR3 coding sequence is TGCGCCAGCAGCTTGTTGACGGGGGCCCGGAACACTGAAGCTTTCTTT. Amino acid sequence: CASSLLTGARNTEAFF.

The V call is TRBV29-1, the J call TRBJ2-1; 11 nucleotides line up with TRBD2. The CDR3 has 14 residues. Unmatched junction bases numbered 6, after V lost 7 bases and J lost 4 bases. Germline V gives CDR1 SQVTM, CDR2 ANQGSEA. The DNA for the CDR3 is TGCAGCGGATGGGGACTAGCGGTTTACAATGAGCAGTTCTTC. As protein: CSGWGLAVYNEQFF.

This clonotype was counted ten times or more. The V and J genes are TRBV7-2 and TRBJ2-1, with D maybe TRBD2 (6 bases). CDR1 is SGHTA, CDR2 FQGNSA, per germline. Trimming pared 2 bases from V and 13 bases from J, leaving 12 bases between. This CDR3 contains 12 residues. The CDR3: CASSLLLGSQFF. The CDR3 DNA is TGTGCCAGCAGCTTATTGCTCGGGAGTCAGTTCTTC.

Only a few counts were recorded for this clonotype. The genes are TRBV15 and TRBJ2-3; weak D call: TRBD1 (5 bases). Trimming took 2 bases from V and 2 from J, leaving 11 bases between them. Germline CDR1 reads LNHNV; CDR2 reads YYDKDF (reference sequence). CDR3 size: 15 residues. CDR3 sequence: CATSRRGSLTDTQYF. In DNA, the CDR3 is TGTGCCACCAGCAGAAGGGGTTCCCTCACAGATACGCAGTATTTT.

As regards this clonotype: A read error may explain this, as a much larger clone is one base away. The chain recombines TRBV9 with TRBJ1-3; D uncertain. Germline values: CDR1 SGDLS, CDR2 YYNGEE. This CDR3 comprises 16 residues. In nucleotides, the CDR3 is TGTGCCAGCAGCGTAGAGGTCGGTATGACTGGAAACATCATATATTTT. Its translation is CASSVEVGMTGNIIYF.

The chain carries TRBV5-1 and TRBJ2-2; 8 bases match TRBD1. This CDR3 spans 15 amino acids. Trimming took 0 bases from V and 6 from J; bases not matched to a gene: 4. Germline CDR1 reads SGHRS; CDR2 reads YFSETQ. The CDR3 here is CASSLAWTGSGELFF. The CDR3 region has the DNA TGCGCCAGCAGCTTGGCCTGGACAGGGTCCGGGGAGCTGTTTTTT.

The table lists this clonotype with a few counts. The J gene is TRBJ2-5, the V gene TRBV20-1; D gene ambiguous. This CDR3 has 11 amino acids. Trimming left V 3 bases short and J 2 bases short, with 4 bases between. The germline gives CDR1 DFQATT, CDR2 SNEGSKA (reference sequence). The CDR3 nucleotides read TGCAGTGCTAGCGAGCAAGAGACCCAGTACTTC. Protein sequence: CSASEQETQYF.

This clonotype was recorded only once. The J gene is TRBJ1-6, the V gene TRBV12-3 or TRBV12-4, with D unresolved. The CDR3 sequence is 13 residues long. Trimming stripped 3 bases from V and 10 bases from J, with 10 bases between. For the CDR3, the DNA is TGTGCCAGCAGTTTTAACGGTCAGTCACCCCTCCACTTT. Translated, it gives CASSFNGQSPLHF.

The V and J genes are TRBV3-1 and TRBJ2-5, with TRBD2 matching 7 bases. The CDR3 is 14 amino acids. With V trimmed by 4 bases and J by 2 bases, 4 bases remained unmatched. CDR1 and CDR2 from the germline V gene are LGHDT and YNNKEL (reference sequence). The CDR3: CASSRGAGQETQYF. CDR3 coding DNA: TGTGCCAGCAGCCGGGGAGCGGGGCAAGAGACCCAGTACTTC.

Only a few counts were recorded for this clonotype. The chain uses TRBV12-3 or TRBV12-4 and TRBJ2-1; D ambiguous. CDR3 length: 11 amino acids. Trimming stripped 7 bases from V and 6 bases from J, with 7 bases between. This CDR3 reads CASTRINEQFF. CDR3 in DNA: TGTGCCAGCACCAGGATCAATGAGCAGTTCTTC.

This clonotype came up a few times. The J gene is TRBJ2-2, the V gene TRBV7-3; 8 bases are a match to TRBD2. V was clipped by 1 base and J by 3 bases; unmatched bases: 7. The CDR3 extends over 17 amino acids. Germline V gene data show CDR1 as SGHTA and CDR2 as FQGTGA. The CDR3 loop reads CASSLIILAGHTGELFF. As DNA, the CDR3 is TGTGCCAGCAGCTTAATTATCCTAGCGGGCCACACCGGGGAGCTGTTTTTT.

This clonotype was counted many times. The chain is built from TRBV12-3 or TRBV12-4 and TRBJ2-7, with 10 bases that match TRBD1. This CDR3 spans 14 amino acids. After removal of 5 bases from V and 3 bases from J, the junction contained 4 bases not matched to a gene. The CDR3 protein is CASSTGTGVYEQYF. CDR3 bases: TGTGCCAGCAGTACCGGGACAGGGGTCTACGAGCAGTACTTC.

This chain links TRBV5-1 with TRBJ2-1; D is undetermined. Looked up from germline, CDR1 is SGHRS and CDR2 is YFSETQ. V was shortened by 0 bases and J by 0 bases, with 10 bases between the two germline ends. The CDR3 length is 16 residues. CDR3 DNA: TGCGCCAGCAGCTTGGCTGTGGGATACTCCTACAATGAGCAGTTCTTC. This sequence encodes CASSLAVGYSYNEQFF.

This chain uses TRBV5-5 with TRBJ1-1; D is undetermined. Germline V gene lookup returns CDR1 SGHKS and CDR2 YYEKEE (reference sequence). V was clipped by 2 bases and J by 0 bases, with 8 bases between them. The CDR3 is 14 amino acids. The DNA of the CDR3 is TGTGCCAGCAGCTTTTACAGCATGAACACTGAAGCTTTCTTT. It codes for CASSFYSMNTEAFF.

The CDR3 is CASRQDRPPYEQYF. CDR3 DNA: TGTGCCAGCAGACAAGACAGACCTCCCTACGAGCAGTACTTC. The V gene is TRBV6-1, the J gene TRBJ2-7; D may be TRBD1 (5 bases). V shed 6 bases and J shed 2 bases, with 14 bases lying between them. The CDR3 extends over 14 amino acids. CDR1 and CDR2 from the germline V gene are MNHNS and SASEGT.

V gene TRBV6-6 combines with J gene TRBJ1-5, with a tentative D call TRBD1 (6 bases). The CDR3 sequence is 12 residues long. V lost 7 bases and J lost 6, with 10 bases in between. The V gene's germline CDR1 is MNHNY and CDR2 SVGAGI (reference sequence). In DNA, the CDR3 is TGTGCCAGCAAGAGGGGGACTCAGCCCCAGCATTTT. Its protein is CASKRGTQPQHF.

This clonotype was detected ten times or more. The genes are TRBV10-3 and TRBJ2-5; unclear D gene. This CDR3 is 13 amino acids long. CDR1 is ENHRY and CDR2 is SYGVKD in the germline V gene. The V gene lost 10 bases and the J gene lost 4 bases, with 16 bases spanning the gap. The CDR3 loop is CATLPGPTETQYF. The DNA of the CDR3 is TGTGCCACCCTCCCCGGTCCCACAGAGACCCAGTACTTC.

The genes are TRBV5-5 and TRBJ1-5; tentative D call: TRBD1 (6 bases). This CDR3 has 14 residues. The V and J ends lost 0 bases and 12 bases respectively, with 16 bases between them. Per the germline V gene, CDR1 is SGHKS and CDR2 is YYEKEE (reference sequence). CDR3 loop: CASSLDREGGVQHF. CDR3 nucleotide sequence: TGTGCCAGCAGCTTGGACAGGGAGGGTGGGGTCCAGCATTTT.